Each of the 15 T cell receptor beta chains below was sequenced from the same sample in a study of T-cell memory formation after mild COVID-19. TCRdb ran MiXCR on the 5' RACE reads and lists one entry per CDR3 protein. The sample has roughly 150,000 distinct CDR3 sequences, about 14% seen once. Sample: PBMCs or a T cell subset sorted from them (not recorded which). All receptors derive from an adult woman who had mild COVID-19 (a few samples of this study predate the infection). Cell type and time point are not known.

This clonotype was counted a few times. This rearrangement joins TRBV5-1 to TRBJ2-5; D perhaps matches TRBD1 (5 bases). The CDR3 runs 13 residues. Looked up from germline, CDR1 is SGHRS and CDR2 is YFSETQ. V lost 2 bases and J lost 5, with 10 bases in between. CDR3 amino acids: CASSFQGEETQYF. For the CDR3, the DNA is TGCGCCAGCAGCTTCCAGGGTGAGGAGACCCAGTACTTC.

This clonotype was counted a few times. The CDR3 region has the DNA TGTGCCAGCAGACTACAATGGGCCACCCGGCCCCAGGAGACCCAGTACTTC. Its protein product is CASRLQWATRPQETQYF. The V call is TRBV7-8, the J call TRBJ2-5; unclear D gene. Germline CDR1 is SGHVS and CDR2 is FQNEAQ. The V and J ends lost 6 bases and 5 bases respectively, with 25 bases between them. CDR3 size: 17 residues.

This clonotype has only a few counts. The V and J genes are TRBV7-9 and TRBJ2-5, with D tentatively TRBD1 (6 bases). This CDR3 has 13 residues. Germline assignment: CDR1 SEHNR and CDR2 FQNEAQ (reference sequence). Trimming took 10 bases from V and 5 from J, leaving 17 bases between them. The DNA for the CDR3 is TGTGCCATCGCCAGGGGAATCGGGGAGACCCAGTACTTC. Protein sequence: CAIARGIGETQYF.

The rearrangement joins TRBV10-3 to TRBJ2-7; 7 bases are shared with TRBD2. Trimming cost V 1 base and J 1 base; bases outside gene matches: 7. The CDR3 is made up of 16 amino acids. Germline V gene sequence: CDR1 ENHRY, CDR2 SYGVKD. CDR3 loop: CAISEWSGTTSYEQYF. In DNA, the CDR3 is TGTGCCATCAGTGAGTGGAGCGGGACTACTTCCTACGAGCAGTACTTC.

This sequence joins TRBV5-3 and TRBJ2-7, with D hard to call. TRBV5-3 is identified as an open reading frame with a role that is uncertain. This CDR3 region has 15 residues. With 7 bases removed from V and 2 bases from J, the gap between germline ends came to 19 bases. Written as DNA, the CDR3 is TGTGCCAGAGACCTAGGGAATCCTTTTGCCTACGAGCAGTACTTC. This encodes CARDLGNPFAYEQYF.

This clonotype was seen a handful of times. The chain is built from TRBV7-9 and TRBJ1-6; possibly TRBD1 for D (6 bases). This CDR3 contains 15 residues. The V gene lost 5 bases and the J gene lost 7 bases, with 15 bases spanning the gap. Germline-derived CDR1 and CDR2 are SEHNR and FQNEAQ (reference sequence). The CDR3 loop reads CASSEQTGGNSPLHF. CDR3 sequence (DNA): TGTGCCAGCAGCGAACAGACAGGAGGGAATTCACCCCTCCACTTT.

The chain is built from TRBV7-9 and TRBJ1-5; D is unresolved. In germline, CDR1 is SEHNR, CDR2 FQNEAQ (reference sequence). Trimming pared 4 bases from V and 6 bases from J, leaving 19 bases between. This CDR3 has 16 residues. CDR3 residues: CASSSDFHQVIQPQHF. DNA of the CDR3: TGTGCCAGCAGCTCTGATTTCCATCAGGTAATTCAGCCCCAGCATTTT.

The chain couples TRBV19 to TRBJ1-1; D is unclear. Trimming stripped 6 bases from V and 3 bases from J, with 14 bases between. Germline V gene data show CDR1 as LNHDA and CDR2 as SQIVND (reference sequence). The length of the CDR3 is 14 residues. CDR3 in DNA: TGTGCCAGTAGGAGTGCTGGGCCCTACACTGAAGCTTTCTTT. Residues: CASRSAGPYTEAFF.

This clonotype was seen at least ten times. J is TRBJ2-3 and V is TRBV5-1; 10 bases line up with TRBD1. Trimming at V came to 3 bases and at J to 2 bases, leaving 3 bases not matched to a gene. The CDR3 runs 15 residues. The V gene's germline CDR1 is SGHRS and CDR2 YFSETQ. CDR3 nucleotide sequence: TGCGCCAGCAGCTCGGGACAGGGGTCCACAGATACGCAGTATTTT. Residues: CASSSGQGSTDTQYF. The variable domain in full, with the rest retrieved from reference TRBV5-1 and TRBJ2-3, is KAGVTQTPRYLIKTRGQQVTLSCSPISGHRSVSWYQQTPGQGLQFLFEYFSETQRNKGNFPGRFSGRQFSNSRSEMNVSTLELGDSALYLCASSSGQGSTDTQYFGPGTRLTVL.

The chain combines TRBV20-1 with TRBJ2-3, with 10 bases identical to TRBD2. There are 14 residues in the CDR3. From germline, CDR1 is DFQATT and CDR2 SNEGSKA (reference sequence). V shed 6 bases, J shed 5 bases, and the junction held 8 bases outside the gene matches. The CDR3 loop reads CSADLAGDIDTQYF. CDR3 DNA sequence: TGCAGTGCCGATCTAGCGGGAGACATAGATACGCAGTATTTT.

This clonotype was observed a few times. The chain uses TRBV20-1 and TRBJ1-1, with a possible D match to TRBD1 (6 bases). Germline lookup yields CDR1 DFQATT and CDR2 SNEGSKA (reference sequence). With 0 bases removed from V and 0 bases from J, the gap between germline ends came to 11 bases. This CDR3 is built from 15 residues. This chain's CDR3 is CSARDLQGMNTEAFF. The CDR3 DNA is TGCAGTGCTAGAGATCTCCAGGGGATGAACACTGAAGCTTTCTTT.

Written as DNA, the CDR3 is TGTGCCAGCAGCTCCTCCTTCAGGGGGCCCGGCTACAATGAGCAGTTCTTC. Translating gives CASSSSFRGPGYNEQFF. The J gene is TRBJ2-1, the V gene TRBV11-3; TRBD1 aligns across 8 bases. Germline V gives CDR1 SGHNT, CDR2 YENEEA. The ends lost 4 bases at V and 3 bases at J; junction bases unmatched: 11. CDR3 length: 17 amino acids.

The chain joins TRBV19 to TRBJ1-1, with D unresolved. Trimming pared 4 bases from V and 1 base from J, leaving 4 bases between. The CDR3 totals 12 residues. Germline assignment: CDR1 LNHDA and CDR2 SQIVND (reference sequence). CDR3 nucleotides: TGTGCCAGTAGTAATGGGAACACTGAAGCTTTCTTT. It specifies CASSNGNTEAFF.

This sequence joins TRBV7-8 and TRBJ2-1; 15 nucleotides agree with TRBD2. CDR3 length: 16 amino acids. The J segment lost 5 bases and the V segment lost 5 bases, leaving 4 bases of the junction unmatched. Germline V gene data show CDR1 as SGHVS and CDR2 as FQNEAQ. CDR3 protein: CASSGGLAGGDNEQFF. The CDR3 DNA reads TGTGCCAGCAGCGGAGGACTAGCGGGAGGGGACAATGAGCAGTTCTTC.

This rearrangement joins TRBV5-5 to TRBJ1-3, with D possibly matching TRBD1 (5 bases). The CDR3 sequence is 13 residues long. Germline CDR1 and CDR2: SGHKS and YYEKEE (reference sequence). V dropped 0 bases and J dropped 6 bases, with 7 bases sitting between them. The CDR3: CASSLAGENTIYF. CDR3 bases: TGTGCCAGCAGCTTGGCGGGGGAAAACACCATATATTTT.